This T cell receptor beta chain derives from a study of cytomegalovirus exposure and HLA in healthy donors (dated by TCRdb to the late 2010s). For the study in its entirety: In an earlier analysis of 550 to 750 of the donors, 250 to 300 Gb of sequence data and some 120 million unique TCR beta sequences from about 179 million T cells were reported. Using immunosequencing, the study profiled T cell repertoires from 666 subjects and related those repertoires to cytomegalovirus serostatus. The study aimed to test whether signatures of past pathogen exposure could be identified by cataloging public T cell receptors. An early release that covered fewer than 800 HLA-typed donors contained around 300 gigabases of sequencing data and about 93 million unique TCR sequences. HLA typing covered class I and class II loci at four-digit resolution. Donor age, sex, ethnicity and CMV serostatus were collected together with the repertoire data. High-throughput TCR immunosequencing, statistical association of individual TCRs with disease status, and machine learning were combined to predict cytomegalovirus infection status. Typing coverage varied by locus: about 620-640 donors for A, B, C, DRB1 and DQB1; 522 for DQA1; over 600 for DPA1; 400 to 480 for DPB1. The genetic ancestry cluster associated with self-reported Caucasian donors included 81% of the 398 genotyped donors. The later analysis used no new phenotypic data to find candidate immune exposures, relying instead on TCR beta sequences and their occurrence across donors. An earlier analysis of about 620 of the donors applied high-throughput TCR beta sequencing to assess whether each TCR beta V gene segment acted as functional or pseudogenic. Because of strong linkage in the cohort, roughly five DR-DQ haplotypes were treated as single units for association and clustering. All discovery cohort repertoires had been generated using a single sequencing platform. A later analysis re-examined previously published TCR beta repertoires from over 500 donors and added high-resolution HLA genotyping to investigate patterns of TCR occurrence. A later genetic analysis used genome-wide SNP genotypes for about 60% of the roughly 700 donors, treating that subset as a discovery cohort. A separate validation cohort of 90 to 150 different subjects was used in addition to the roughly 700-subject first cohort. Among about 390 genotyped donors of the cohort, an average of about 240,000 unique TCR beta nucleotide sequences were sequenced per donor, roughly 20% of them non-productive.

Preparation of the library involved the immunoSEQ multiplex PCR assay. A mixture of 60 forward primers for TCR Vbeta segments and 13 reverse primers for TCR Jbeta segments was used in the multiplex PCR. A multiplex PCR assay on genomic DNA amplified the CDR3 region of rearranged TCR beta genes. The amplified TCR beta libraries were sequenced on the Illumina HiSeq System as 87-base-pair reads. As for how the authors treated the data: A later analysis tallied around 80 million unique TCR beta chains across the 666 repertoires, and approximately 9.9 million of those chains were shared by two or more donors. A nearest-neighbor algorithm error-corrected the raw reads and collapsed the reads into unique sequences, merging closely related sequences to remove PCR and sequencing errors. Alignment of CDR3 sequences to IMGT reference sequences was used to assign V, D and J gene segments. For a sequence to be retained, a match of at least six nucleotides to both a V gene segment and a J gene segment was required. A rearrangement counted as productive if the CDR3 had no stop codons and remained in frame with V and J, and every other rearrangement counted as non-productive. Following IMGT convention, CDR3 was defined as the stretch from the second conserved V-encoded cysteine to the conserved J-encoded phenylalanine. In an earlier analysis of more than 550 of the donors, sequences lacking an unambiguous match to a single V gene segment were excluded. An earlier analysis of 450 to 650 of the donors called V segments functional above 56.7% productive rearrangements and segregating when the between-donor standard deviation exceeded 5%. A statistical classification framework was developed to diagnose cytomegalovirus status using the catalog of TCR beta chain sequences. A later analysis assigned V and J genes by comparing TCR nucleotide sequences with IMGT/GENE-DB human TR gene sequences. In a later analysis, CDR3 sequences and most-parsimonious VDJ recombination scenarios were assigned using the TCRdist pipeline. A later analysis defined each TCR beta chain by its CDR3 amino acid sequence plus V-gene family, and excluded reads lacking a unique V-gene family. In a later analysis, 500 to 650 highly shared, low-generation-probability nucleotide sequences were removed to address suspected cross-contamination and a sequencing artifact. In a later analysis, a clonal expansion index for each public chain was calculated from normalized within-repertoire ranks of inferred template counts. In a later analysis, generation probabilities were computed with a VDJ recombination model fitted to out-of-frame rearrangements, and the resulting probabilities were checked against IGoR. A later analysis scored TCR-TCR, TCR-HLA and TCR-CMV co-occurrence with hypergeometric tests, applying a repertoire-size bias correction to TCR pairs. A later analysis estimated false discovery rates by permuting HLA or CMV assignments 20 times. A later analysis grouped co-occurring TCRs with DBSCAN, adding TCRdist sequence similarity when clustering within HLA-allele-positive subsets. For co-occurrence clustering, repertoires with fewer than 30,000 or more than 120,000 public chains were excluded, along with several repertoires with anomalous nucleotide sharing. TCRdb limited this immuneACCESS table to in-frame rearrangements with V and J called. A share of clones is missing; checked studies link under half to unresolved V genes, and the rest is unexplained. V, J and clone size are taken as reported in that table, and D and trimming were inferred from the DNA itself. A total of 100,000 to 140,000 clones appear in this sample, more than 75% of them only once. 2% to 3% of the sample comes from the top ten.

General study outcomes and caveats: An association between a missense DCLRE1C variant and V-gene and J-gene trimming of TCR beta chains was found in a later genetic analysis and replicated in an independent cohort. In both the original and validation cohorts, the classifier was reported to diagnose cytomegalovirus status with high specificity and sensitivity. A further reported finding was that TCR beta sequences accurately predicted the HLA-A and HLA-B alleles for most subjects in the first cohort. A group of highly shared sequence variants was considered likely to be a technical artifact of the sequencing pipeline. Because some donors lacked HLA typing at each locus, the association tests relied only on the typed subset. When HLA alleles, especially DR and DQ, strongly co-occurred, attributing TCR associations to individual alleles was difficult. Linkage disequilibrium might explain the correlated functional status among segregating V segments, but an unknown experimental factor could not be excluded. While some public TCRs were present in many individuals, most TCR sequences turned up only very rarely across donors. Only TCR beta chains were sequenced in this cohort, and the absence of alpha or paired-chain data limited detectable features. According to a later analysis, parvovirus B19, influenza, CMV and Epstein-Barr virus appeared linked to several top co-occurrence clusters. Three of the identified cytomegalovirus-associated TCR beta chains were confirmed in vitro to be specific for cytomegalovirus antigens. In a later analysis, most CMV-associated TCR beta chains were found to appear HLA-restricted, with HLA associations seemingly driven largely by CMV exposure. Some IMGT-functional V segments, including TRBV6-2 and TRBV6-3, could not be distinguished by the 87-base-pair reads and were therefore excluded. Broadly in line with IMGT annotations, most TCR beta V segments showed up in productive rearrangements about 87% or about 30% of the time in an earlier analysis of several hundred of the donors. Because counts were too low, seventeen rarely observed V segments, including chromosome 9 orphons, were left out of the earlier analysis of 500 to 750 of the donors. According to the authors, the approach could potentially be generalized to other disease states and immunological phenotypes. Immune exposure information for the cohort was limited to CMV serostatus. In a later analysis, the rate of TCR association differed among HLA loci, with DRB1 alleles having the most associated TCRs and HLA-C alleles having the fewest. Specific HLA alleles were associated with 16,951 TCR beta sequences at a false discovery rate of 0.05 in a later analysis. The presence/absence analyses assumed that sequencing depth was roughly uniform across donors, and that assumption may not be true. A total of around 150 TCR beta chains were listed by the study as associated with cytomegalovirus. A later genetic analysis reported fewer N-insertions in productive TCRs among donors in an Asian-associated ancestry cluster than the roughly 620-donor mean. In a later analysis, HLA-associated TCR beta chains were found to be more clonally expanded and to have lower generation probabilities than equally common non-associated chains.

Based on the germline V gene (reference sequence), the CDR1 and CDR2 sequences are SGHKS and YYEKEE. There are 16 amino acids in the CDR3, from cysteine to phenylalanine inclusive. Here the CDR3 DNA is all that survives: 48 bases in frame from base 1. A distance of 13 bases separates the germline ends of V and J, which lose 4 bases and 0 bases respectively. The cohort was made up of about 670 healthy bone marrow donors. All cohort members were sampled while nominally healthy, although unrecorded immune exposures were likely present. The donor was CMV seropositive and belonged to the group of about 290 seropositive cohort members. A peripheral blood sample was collected from each donor, and TCR beta sequencing was performed on peripheral blood mononuclear cells. The Qiagen DNeasy Blood Extraction Kit was used to extract genomic DNA from the blood cell samples. A note on this clone: Which antigen it targets is not known. Within one base of it there is no much larger clone, and no base qualities were kept.

Sequenced sample: PBMCs. The sequence was collected from a man younger than 40 in good health and CMV-seropositive. This sequence uses TRBV5-5 and TRBJ1-4; there is no confident call for the D gene. The CDR3 is CASSPSEPTTNEKLFF. The nucleotide sequence is given as TGTGCCAGCAGCCCTAGCGAGCCAACAACTAATGAAAAACTGTTTTTT.